This TCR beta chain was identified during a study of long-term antiretroviral therapy in people with HIV. Whole-study context: It was about a decade after the earliest samples that the 2015 immediate-ART recommendation appeared.

V was pared by 7 bases and J by 6 bases, with 22 bases between. From germline, CDR1 is MNHNS and CDR2 SASEGT. The CDR3 has 15 residues. The libraries were made with immunoSEQ v3.0 at survey level. Sequencing used immunoSEQ multiplex PCR; TCRdb keeps in-frame clones, though not all of them. This sample carries some 16,000 clones, roughly 81% of them seen once, and the ten largest clones take 5.2%. Sequenced material: unsorted PBMCs, taken 0.5 years after starting antiretroviral therapy. The clonotype originates from a woman in her thirties or forties with HIV. V is TRBV6-1 and J is TRBJ2-7; D is unclear. CDR3 nucleotide sequence: TGTGCCAGCAAGGTCGGCGGACCCTCCCCCAGCGAGCAGTACTTC. Protein: CASKVGGPSPSEQYF.